The 31 T cell receptor beta chains below come from one sample, sequenced in a study of identical twins (dated by TCRdb to between 2015 and 2016). Library method: 5' RACE. Instrument on record: Illumina HiSeq 2000. The raw public data were reprocessed by TCRdb itself: fastp quality trimming at Q25, MiXCR clonotype calling, in-frame beta chains only. Here each entry gathers all rows of one CDR3 protein and keeps the most common genes and DNA. The table for this sample lists 200,000 or so distinct CDR3 sequences; about 7.5% of them were counted only once. The ten largest account for less than 2.5% of the sample. The same specimen was also included in a second study, on yellow fever vaccine responses in identical twins.

Sequencing was performed on memory (CD45RO+) T cells sorted from blood. What this sample's cell subset or site label stands for: CD45RO+ enriched T cells. The receptor set was obtained from a woman in her late teens or twenties in good health.

This clonotype came up many times. The chain is built from TRBV20-1 and TRBJ2-3; TRBD2 aligns across 9 bases. This CDR3 contains 16 residues. In germline, CDR1 is DFQATT, CDR2 SNEGSKA (reference sequence). The V gene end was trimmed by 3 bases and the J gene end by 4 bases; junction bases not matched to a gene: 11. The CDR3 nucleotides read TGCAGTGCTAGTTTGTTAAGACTAGCGGACGCAGATACGCAGTATTTT. This codes for CSASLLRLADADTQYF.

This clonotype was seen repeatedly, ten times or more. The rearrangement joins TRBV29-1 to TRBJ2-1, with TRBD2 identical over 8 bases. J gave up 8 bases and V 4 bases, and 10 bases lay outside the gene matches. The CDR3 is 14 amino acids. Germline V lookup: CDR1 SQVTM, CDR2 ANQGSEA. The DNA of the CDR3 is TGCAGCGTTGGGACTAGCATGAAGGTCCATGAGCAGTTCTTC. It yields the protein CSVGTSMKVHEQFF.

With regard to this clonotype: An end of the junction differs from the germline gene, which may be a read error. The chain is built from TRBV7-7 and TRBJ2-7; 7 bases are shared with TRBD1. This CDR3 is 15 amino acids long. From germline, CDR1 is SSHAT and CDR2 FNYEAQ (reference sequence). CDR3 loop: CASSLVGTAAYEQYF. CDR3 bases: TGTGCTAGCAGCTTAGTTGGGACAGCTGCCTACGAGCAGTACTTC.

This clonotype showed up just a few times. The genes are TRBV6-5 and TRBJ2-6, with 9 bases identical to TRBD2. The CDR3 is 18 residues long. V shed 2 bases and J 5 bases; nucleotides not matched to a gene: 10. Germline V gene data show CDR1 as MNHEY and CDR2 as SVGAGI. CDR3 bases: TGTGCCAGCAGTTACGTTAGCGGGGGACTTCTGAGGGCCAACGTCCTGACTTTC. It translates to CASSYVSGGLLRANVLTF.

The chain couples TRBV2 to TRBJ2-7; TRBD1 matches at 8 bases. This CDR3 has 15 amino acids. Germline V gene data show CDR1 as SNHLY and CDR2 as FYNNEI. With V trimmed by 4 bases and J by 0 bases, 5 bases remained unmatched. The CDR3 protein is CASSGRDRYSYEQYF. The DNA for the CDR3 is TGTGCCAGCAGTGGGAGGGACAGGTACTCCTACGAGCAGTACTTC.

Ten or more counts support this clonotype. This chain connects TRBV18 to TRBJ1-2; tentative D call: TRBD1 (5 bases). The CDR3 consists of 14 residues. V shed 0 bases and J shed 4 bases, with 9 bases lying between them. Germline V gene sequence: CDR1 KGHSH, CDR2 LQKENI. The CDR3 DNA is TGTGCCAGCTCACCACCGACAGAATCCTATGGCTACACCTTC. Its translation is CASSPPTESYGYTF.

This rearrangement joins TRBV29-1 to TRBJ1-1; D is unclear. V dropped 7 bases and J dropped 5 bases, with 17 bases sitting between them. In germline, CDR1 is SQVTM, CDR2 ANQGSEA. CDR3 length equals 13 residues. The CDR3 protein is CSGRGNLGTEAFF. In DNA, the CDR3 is TGCAGCGGGAGAGGGAATTTGGGGACTGAAGCTTTCTTT.

This clonotype has ten or more counts. V usage is TRBV11-2 and J usage is TRBJ1-1, with TRBD1 matching 8 bases. Per germline, CDR1 SGHAT and CDR2 FQNNGV. This CDR3 is built from 15 residues. The junction had 6 bases not matched to a gene; V was cut back by 5 bases and J by 1 base. As DNA, the CDR3 is TGTGCCAGCAGCAATTATGGACAGGGGAACACTGAAGCTTTCTTT. It specifies CASSNYGQGNTEAFF.

This clonotype has at least ten counts. The gene calls are TRBV29-1 and TRBJ2-1; D perhaps matches TRBD2 (6 bases). V lost 7 bases and J 6 bases, leaving 7 bases between the germline ends. This CDR3 contains 10 residues. Germline loops: CDR1 SQVTM, CDR2 ANQGSEA. For the CDR3, the DNA is TGCAGCGCCGGGGGCAATGAGCAGTTCTTC. Its translation: CSAGGNEQFF.

DNA of the CDR3: TGTGCCAGCAGCCATGAGCCGGCTAACTATGGCTACACCTTC. Translated, it gives CASSHEPANYGYTF. The V and J genes are TRBV14 and TRBJ1-2; D gene uncertain. This CDR3 region has 14 residues. The V gene's germline CDR1 is SGHDN and CDR2 FVKESK. The V and J ends lost 3 bases and 0 bases respectively, with 8 bases between them.

This clonotype has ten or more counts. The chain uses TRBV10-3 and TRBJ2-1, with D possibly being TRBD2 (5 bases). Germline values: CDR1 ENHRY, CDR2 SYGVKD. Between the trimmed V and J ends, which lost 2 bases and 0 bases, there was a span of 8 bases. This CDR3 is 15 amino acids long. CDR3 in amino acids: CAISEVRGSYNEQFF. CDR3 DNA: TGTGCCATCAGTGAGGTCCGGGGCTCCTACAATGAGCAGTTCTTC.

The gene calls are TRBV3-1 and TRBJ2-1, with D possibly TRBD1 on 6 matching bases. Trimming took 1 base from V and 2 from J, leaving 15 bases between them. The CDR3 covers 17 residues. Germline assignment: CDR1 LGHDT and CDR2 YNNKEL (reference sequence). This CDR3 is CASSQGRTGKAYNEQFF. CDR3 in DNA: TGTGCCAGCAGCCAAGGTCGAACAGGGAAGGCCTACAATGAGCAGTTCTTC.

This clonotype was counted ten times or more. The chain combines TRBV29-1 with TRBJ2-7; a possible D gene is TRBD1 (5 bases). Germline V gene sequence: CDR1 SQVTM, CDR2 ANQGSEA. Trimming stripped 3 bases from V and 3 bases from J, with 9 bases between. This CDR3 has 12 amino acids. The CDR3 DNA sequence: TGCAGCGTTGAGGGGCTTGACTACGAGCAGTACTTC. Protein: CSVEGLDYEQYF.

This clonotype has more than one count but fewer than ten. The chain couples TRBV5-1 to TRBJ2-3; 9 bases fit TRBD1. Germline V lookup: CDR1 SGHRS, CDR2 YFSETQ. With V trimmed by 3 bases and J by 0 bases, 14 bases remained unmatched. This CDR3 spans 19 amino acids. The CDR3 DNA follows: TGCGCCAGCAGCTCTCGGACAGGGGTTAATTCCCTTAGCACAGATACGCAGTATTTT. Protein product: CASSSRTGVNSLSTDTQYF.

J is TRBJ2-1 and V is TRBV4-3; 7 positions match TRBD1. CDR3 length: 17 amino acids. The V gene end was trimmed by 4 bases and the J gene end by 3 bases; junction bases not matched to a gene: 12. CDR1 and CDR2 from the germline V gene are LGHNA and YSLEER. This chain's CDR3 is CASSREYGTEGYNEQFF. The CDR3 region has the DNA TGCGCCAGCAGCCGCGAATACGGGACAGAGGGCTACAATGAGCAGTTCTTC.

The table lists this clonotype with a few counts. J is TRBJ2-2 and V is TRBV7-2; D gene uncertain. V lost 5 bases and J 0 bases, leaving 10 bases between the germline ends. The V gene's germline CDR1 is SGHTA and CDR2 FQGNSA. The CDR3 has 15 residues. CDR3 residues: CASSRTPSNTGELFF. The CDR3 nucleotides are TGTGCCAGCAGCCGTACCCCGTCGAACACCGGGGAGCTGTTTTTT.

This clonotype was seen only a few times. The chain uses TRBV6-2 or TRBV6-3 and TRBJ2-7, with D unclear. Germline loops: CDR1 MNHEY, CDR2 SVGEGT. Trimming left V 2 bases short and J 1 base short, with 9 bases between. The CDR3 is 14 residues long. CDR3 protein: CASSYNQASYEQYF. The DNA of the CDR3 is TGTGCCAGCAGTTACAACCAGGCTTCCTACGAGCAGTACTTC.

This clonotype was seen a few times. The chain is built from TRBV14 and TRBJ1-1; TRBD1 might be the D (6 bases). This CDR3 is built from 14 residues. Germline V CDR1 and CDR2: SGHDN, FVKESK. Trimming stripped 3 bases from V and 11 bases from J, with 19 bases between. CDR3 sequence reads: CASSQQQGSDVAFF. Written as DNA, the CDR3 is TGTGCCAGCAGCCAGCAACAGGGCTCCGACGTGGCTTTCTTT.

This clonotype was recorded at least ten times. The V and J genes are TRBV3-1 and TRBJ1-1, with D tentatively TRBD1 (5 bases). Between the trimmed V and J ends, which lost 1 base and 0 bases, there was a span of 9 bases. CDR1 and CDR2 from the germline V gene are LGHDT and YNNKEL (reference sequence). This CDR3 comprises 15 residues. The CDR3 spells CASSQAARVNTEAFF. The CDR3 nucleotides read TGTGCCAGCAGCCAAGCGGCCAGGGTGAACACTGAAGCTTTCTTT. Full variable domain (outside the CDR3, taken from reference TRBV3-1 and TRBJ1-1): DTAVSQTPKYLVTQMGNDKSIKCEQNLGHDTMYWYKQDSKKFLKIMFSYNNKELIINETVPNRFSPKSPDKAHLNLHINSLELGDSAVYFCASSQAARVNTEAFFGQGTRLTVV.

This clonotype was seen a handful of times. The chain couples TRBV11-2 to TRBJ2-5; 8 nucleotides align to TRBD1. CDR3 length equals 14 residues. The germline CDR1 and CDR2 sequences are SGHAT and FQNNGV. Losses at the gene ends were 1 base for V and 5 bases for J; bases not matched to a gene: 3. CDR3 coding DNA: TGTGCCAGCAGCTTAGGGACAGGGTGGGAGACCCAGTACTTC. Translated, it gives CASSLGTGWETQYF.

This chain joins TRBV29-1 and TRBJ1-1, with D maybe TRBD1 (5 bases). Trimming took 7 bases from V and 0 from J, leaving 12 bases between them. Germline-derived CDR1 and CDR2 are SQVTM and ANQGSEA. The CDR3 extends over 13 amino acids. CDR3 loop: CSGLPGMNTEAFF. Written as DNA, the CDR3 is TGCAGCGGCCTCCCAGGGATGAACACTGAAGCTTTCTTT.

The gene calls are TRBV27 and TRBJ2-3, with D unclear. V shed 3 bases and J shed 6 bases, with 13 bases lying between them. Germline CDR1 is MNHEY and CDR2 is SMNVEV (reference sequence). The CDR3 covers 14 residues. The CDR3 is CASSFQRTRDTQYF. The DNA for the CDR3 is TGTGCCAGCAGTTTTCAACGGACCAGGGATACGCAGTATTTT.

This clonotype was observed a handful of times. The chain uses TRBV2 and TRBJ2-1; D might be TRBD1 (5 bases). V gave up 3 bases and J gave up 3 bases, with 6 bases separating them. In germline, CDR1 is SNHLY, CDR2 FYNNEI. The CDR3 has 13 amino acids. This chain's CDR3 is CASSEGHYNEQFF. The CDR3 DNA reads TGTGCCAGCAGTGAGGGGCACTACAATGAGCAGTTCTTC.

In its sample, this clonotype was seen many times. The CDR3, as DNA: TGCAGCGTTGTCGACAGGGAGTCCTACAATGAGCAGTTCTTC. This sequence encodes CSVVDRESYNEQFF. The chain employs TRBV29-1 and TRBJ2-1, with 7 bases fitting TRBD1. This CDR3 is built from 14 residues. Germline CDR1 SQVTM, CDR2 ANQGSEA. V shed 4 bases and J 1 base; nucleotides not matched to a gene: 4.

This clonotype was seen repeatedly, ten times or more. The genes are TRBV12-3 or TRBV12-4 and TRBJ2-1; 12 nucleotides line up with TRBD2. This CDR3 is built from 12 residues. The CDR3 loop is CGTSGNGYEQFF. The CDR3 nucleotides read TGTGGGACTAGCGGGAATGGGTATGAGCAGTTCTTC.

This clonotype was detected a few times. V gene TRBV20-1 combines with J gene TRBJ2-1, with TRBD1 matching 7 bases. CDR1 and CDR2 from the germline V gene are DFQATT and SNEGSKA (reference sequence). The CDR3 totals 17 residues. J gave up 5 bases and V 3 bases, and 16 bases lay outside the gene matches. This CDR3 is CSARGMTGRNTNNEQFF. CDR3 DNA: TGCAGTGCTAGGGGGATGACAGGGAGAAATACTAACAATGAGCAGTTCTTC.

The rearrangement links TRBV20-1 to TRBJ1-5; D remains unclear. Germline V gene data show CDR1 as DFQATT and CDR2 as SNEGSKA (reference sequence). CDR3 size: 13 residues. The ends were cut back, 6 bases at V and 6 bases at J, with 15 bases in the middle. CDR3 amino acids: CSAHEVEAQPQHF. The CDR3 DNA follows: TGCAGTGCCCACGAAGTTGAGGCTCAGCCCCAGCATTTT.

The genes are TRBV6-1 and TRBJ2-3; 11 nucleotides agree with TRBD1. Trimming at V came to 6 bases and at J to 5 bases, leaving 7 bases not matched to a gene. CDR1 MNHNS and CDR2 SASEGT come from the germline V gene. This CDR3 is built from 15 residues. CDR3 amino acids: CASRLGQGGKDTQYF. The CDR3, as DNA: TGTGCCAGCAGGCTGGGACAGGGGGGGAAAGATACGCAGTATTTT.

This clonotype was recorded many times. This sequence joins TRBV20-1 and TRBJ2-3, with D tentatively TRBD1 (5 bases). The CDR3 covers 11 residues. Germline assignment: CDR1 DFQATT and CDR2 SNEGSKA (reference sequence). V was cut by 5 bases and J by 4 bases, with 7 bases left in between. The CDR3: CSASQADTQYF. CDR3 coding DNA: TGCAGTGCTTCACAGGCAGATACGCAGTATTTT.

The chain is built from TRBV7-2 and TRBJ1-6, with D possibly matching TRBD1 (5 bases). Trimming stripped 2 bases from V and 10 bases from J, with 6 bases between. CDR3 length: 12 residues. In germline, CDR1 is SGHTA, CDR2 FQGNSA. CDR3 loop: CASSLQGSPLHF. As DNA, the CDR3 is TGTGCCAGCAGCTTACAGGGATCACCCCTCCACTTT.

The table lists this clonotype with a few counts. This chain joins TRBV24-1 and TRBJ2-3, with 12 bases fitting TRBD2. V gave up 1 base and J gave up 5 bases; unmatched junction bases: 6. The germline V gene encodes CDR1 KGHDR and CDR2 SFDVKD. This CDR3 comprises 17 residues. CDR3 in DNA: TGTGCCACCAGTGATTTCCCTAGCGGGGGGGCCAAAGATACGCAGTATTTT. Its protein is CATSDFPSGGAKDTQYF.